This T cell receptor (beta chain) was recorded in a study of human T cells and chemical hapten exposure. Study-level background: DPC at 2% was the sensitizing agent, placed on 2 cm by 2 cm of upper inner arm skin.

Noted time point: patch test 3, about 24 weeks after DPC sensitization. Treatment meaning: therapeutic diphenylcyclopropenone sensitization with weekly scalp DPC. At every patch-test visit, blood was drawn before the patch test was applied. Per the original methods: A per-sample median of about 100,000 TCRs was observed, with counts ranging from roughly 20,000 to 690,600. A single record per CDR3 protein comes from TCRdb applying MiXCR to the RACE reads. TCRdb's processing, not the authors' own work, is the source of the V and J calls. The sample yields under 130,000 distinct CDR3 sequences, approximately 36% seen once. The CDR3 runs 12 residues. The ends lost 10 bases at V and 4 bases at J; junction bases unmatched: 6. Germline CDR1 KGHDR, CDR2 SFDVKD.

This chain uses TRBV24-1 with TRBJ2-7, with 7 bases fitting TRBD1. The source was whole blood, collected in connection with sensitization to the hapten diphenylcyclopropenone (DPC). The TCR comes from a man aged 40-49 years with alopecia areata. Some clones in this sample may be carry-over from other donors' samples. The CDR3 DNA reads TGTGCCACACTAAACAGGGGTTACGAGCAGTACGTC. It encodes CATLNRGYEQYV.